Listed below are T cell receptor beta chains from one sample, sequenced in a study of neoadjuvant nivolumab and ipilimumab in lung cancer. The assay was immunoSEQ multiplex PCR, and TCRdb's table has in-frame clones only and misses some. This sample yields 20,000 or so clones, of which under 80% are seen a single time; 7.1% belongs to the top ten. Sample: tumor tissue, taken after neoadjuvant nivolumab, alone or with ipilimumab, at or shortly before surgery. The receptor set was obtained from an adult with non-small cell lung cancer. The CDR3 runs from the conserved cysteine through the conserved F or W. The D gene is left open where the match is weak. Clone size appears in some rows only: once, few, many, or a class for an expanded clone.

cdr3_nt: TGCGCCAGCAGCTTGGCCTTCGAGAGGGGCGGAGCGCATGGCTACACCTTC
cdr3_aa: CASSLAFERGGAHGYTF
d_call: NA
clone_size: NA
v_call: TRBV5-1
j_call: TRBJ1-2

cdr3_nt: TGCGCCAGCAGCCTCCCCCAGCGGGGCTCCTACAATGAGCAGTTCTTC
cdr3_aa: CASSLPQRGSYNEQFF
d_call: TRBD2
clone_size: NA
v_call: TRBV5-1
j_call: TRBJ2-1

cdr3_nt: TGTGCCAGCAGCTTGGGACAGGGTTCCGGGGAGCTGTTTTTT
cdr3_aa: CASSLGQGSGELFF
d_call: TRBD1
clone_size: few
v_call: TRBV5-4
j_call: TRBJ2-2

cdr3_nt: TGTGCCAGCAGCTTAGCACTAGCGGGAGGCAGTGAGCAGTTCTTC
cdr3_aa: CASSLALAGGSEQFF
d_call: TRBD2
clone_size: NA
v_call: TRBV7-2
j_call: TRBJ2-1

cdr3_nt: TGTGCCAGCAGGGGTACAGGGAGGGATGAAAAACTGTTTTTT
cdr3_aa: CASRGTGRDEKLFF
d_call: NA
clone_size: NA
v_call: TRBV6-5
j_call: TRBJ1-4

cdr3_nt: TGTGCCAGCAGTGAGGACCCGGGACAGACCTATGGCTACACCTTC
cdr3_aa: CASSEDPGQTYGYTF
d_call: TRBD1
clone_size: NA
v_call: TRBV6-4
j_call: TRBJ1-2

cdr3_nt: TGTGCCTACAGGGAGGACTATGGCTACACCTTC
cdr3_aa: CAYREDYGYTF
d_call: NA
clone_size: NA
v_call: TRBV30
j_call: TRBJ1-2

cdr3_nt: TGTGCCAGCAGCGAGATGAGATCTGGGGCCAACGTCCTGACTTTC
cdr3_aa: CASSEMRSGANVLTF
d_call: NA
clone_size: NA
v_call: TRBV13
j_call: TRBJ2-6

cdr3_nt: TGTGCCAGCAGTCAGCGGGATGGGTACGAGCAGTACTTC
cdr3_aa: CASSQRDGYEQYF
d_call: TRBD2
clone_size: NA
v_call: TRBV6-5
j_call: TRBJ2-7

cdr3_nt: TGTGCCAGCAGCCAGGCTGGGTCGGGTTACGAGCAGTACTTC
cdr3_aa: CASSQAGSGYEQYF
d_call: NA
clone_size: NA
v_call: TRBV7-9
j_call: TRBJ2-7

cdr3_nt: TGTGCCAGCACCCCTCTTCCACAGGGGGCGCGATCTGGAAAACTGTTTTTT
cdr3_aa: CASTPLPQGARSGKLFF
d_call: TRBD1
clone_size: NA
v_call: TRBV11-2
j_call: TRBJ1-4

cdr3_nt: TGTGCCAGCAGTGACAGGGTTAGCAATCAGCCCCAGCATTTT
cdr3_aa: CASSDRVSNQPQHF
d_call: NA
clone_size: once
v_call: TRBV2
j_call: TRBJ1-5

cdr3_nt: TGTGCCAGCAGCTTGGTAGGGACAGGGGAGGGTGGGGCCAACGTCCTGACTTTC
cdr3_aa: CASSLVGTGEGGANVLTF
d_call: TRBD1
clone_size: NA
v_call: TRBV5-5
j_call: TRBJ2-6

cdr3_nt: TGCGCCAGCAGCTTGACGGCGGGAACCTACGAGCAGTACTTC
cdr3_aa: CASSLTAGTYEQYF
d_call: NA
clone_size: few
v_call: TRBV5-1
j_call: TRBJ2-7

cdr3_nt: TGTGCCAGCAGGGGGAGGGAGGGGTGGAACGAGCAGTACTTC
cdr3_aa: CASRGREGWNEQYF
d_call: TRBD2
clone_size: once
v_call: TRBV25-1
j_call: TRBJ2-7

cdr3_nt: TGTGCCAGCTCACGAGGACAGGGGACGGAGCAGTACTTC
cdr3_aa: CASSRGQGTEQYF
d_call: TRBD1
clone_size: NA
v_call: TRBV18
j_call: TRBJ2-7

cdr3_nt: TGTGCCAGCAGTGCAACAACGACCTCCTACGAGCAGTACTTC
cdr3_aa: CASSATTTSYEQYF
d_call: NA
clone_size: NA
v_call: TRBV6-1
j_call: TRBJ2-7

cdr3_nt: TGCGCCAGCAGCTTGAGGGTAGCGGGAGAGGACACCGGGGAGCTGTTTTTT
cdr3_aa: CASSLRVAGEDTGELFF
d_call: TRBD2
clone_size: once
v_call: TRBV5-1
j_call: TRBJ2-2

cdr3_nt: TGTGCCTGGAGCCGGACAGGGGCAAGGTACGAGCAGTACTTC
cdr3_aa: CAWSRTGARYEQYF
d_call: TRBD1
clone_size: NA
v_call: TRBV30
j_call: TRBJ2-7

cdr3_nt: TGTGCCAGCAGTGAGGAGCGCGCGACCCTCGGAAACACCATATATTTT
cdr3_aa: CASSEERATLGNTIYF
d_call: NA
clone_size: NA
v_call: TRBV2
j_call: TRBJ1-3

cdr3_nt: TGTGCCAGCAGCTTGGACAGGTTTAATGAAAAACTGTTTTTT
cdr3_aa: CASSLDRFNEKLFF
d_call: TRBD1
clone_size: few
v_call: TRBV11-2
j_call: TRBJ1-4

cdr3_nt: TGTGCCAGCAGCTTTGTGGGGGCCTATGGAACTGAAGCTTTCTTT
cdr3_aa: CASSFVGAYGTEAFF
d_call: NA
clone_size: NA
v_call: TRBV5-6
j_call: TRBJ1-1

cdr3_nt: TGTGCCATCTTAGCCCCCGGGGAGCTGTTTTTT
cdr3_aa: CAILAPGELFF
d_call: NA
clone_size: NA
v_call: TRBV7-8
j_call: TRBJ2-2

cdr3_nt: TGCGCCAGCAGCTCCTCAACTAGCAGCTCCTACAATGAGCAGTTCTTC
cdr3_aa: CASSSSTSSSYNEQFF
d_call: NA
clone_size: NA
v_call: TRBV5-1
j_call: TRBJ2-1

cdr3_nt: TGTGCCAGCAGTCACGAGAGCTCCTACAATGAGCAGTTCTTC
cdr3_aa: CASSHESSYNEQFF
d_call: NA
clone_size: NA
v_call: TRBV27
j_call: TRBJ2-1

cdr3_nt: TGCAGCGTTGAAGGGGTACAAGAGACCCAGTACTTC
cdr3_aa: CSVEGVQETQYF
d_call: NA
clone_size: NA
v_call: TRBV29-1
j_call: TRBJ2-5

cdr3_nt: TGTGCCAGCAGCTTAGGGATCGGGACCCAGTACTTC
cdr3_aa: CASSLGIGTQYF
d_call: NA
clone_size: NA
v_call: TRBV7-9
j_call: TRBJ2-5

cdr3_nt: TGTGCCAGCACGACGGTTTCCTACGAGCAGTACTTC
cdr3_aa: CASTTVSYEQYF
d_call: NA
clone_size: once
v_call: TRBV6-6
j_call: TRBJ2-7

cdr3_nt: TGTGCCAGCAGCCGGTCGACCAGCGGGACGGGAGGAAACACCATATATTTT
cdr3_aa: CASSRSTSGTGGNTIYF
d_call: NA
clone_size: NA
v_call: TRBV4-2
j_call: TRBJ1-3

cdr3_nt: TGTGCCATCAGTGGCCAAGCGGGAGCGCAAGAGACCCAGTACTTC
cdr3_aa: CAISGQAGAQETQYF
d_call: TRBD2
clone_size: NA
v_call: TRBV10-3
j_call: TRBJ2-5

cdr3_nt: TGCGCCACTGGACAGGGGAGAGGGGGCTACACCTTC
cdr3_aa: CATGQGRGGYTF
d_call: TRBD1
clone_size: NA
v_call: TRBV10-2
j_call: TRBJ1-2

cdr3_nt: TGTGCCAGCAGCCACGCTAAGCAAGCACTTAACAATGAGCAGTTCTTC
cdr3_aa: CASSHAKQALNNEQFF
d_call: NA
clone_size: NA
v_call: TRBV27
j_call: TRBJ2-1

cdr3_nt: TGTGCCAGCAGCTCCCAATTGGGGGGGGCTAAGGGCTACACCTTC
cdr3_aa: CASSSQLGGAKGYTF
d_call: NA
clone_size: NA
v_call: TRBV7-2
j_call: TRBJ1-2

cdr3_nt: TGTGCCAGCAGCTCGACTAGCGGGGTGGCAGATACGCAGTATTTT
cdr3_aa: CASSSTSGVADTQYF
d_call: TRBD2
clone_size: NA
v_call: TRBV7-8
j_call: TRBJ2-3

cdr3_nt: TGTGCCAGCAGTCGAACAGGGGGACGGGACACCGGGGAGCTGTTTTTT
cdr3_aa: CASSRTGGRDTGELFF
d_call: TRBD1
clone_size: once
v_call: TRBV5-4
j_call: TRBJ2-2

cdr3_nt: TGTGCCAGCAGCTTAAGTTTCGACTCAATGGAGACCCAGTACTTC
cdr3_aa: CASSLSFDSMETQYF
d_call: NA
clone_size: NA
v_call: TRBV7-8
j_call: TRBJ2-5

cdr3_nt: TGCAGTGCTAGTTTGAGTGGCTACACCTTC
cdr3_aa: CSASLSGYTF
d_call: NA
clone_size: NA
v_call: TRBV20-1
j_call: TRBJ1-2

cdr3_nt: TGTGCCAGCCAGCCGACAGTTTCCTCCTACGAGCAGTACTTC
cdr3_aa: CASQPTVSSYEQYF
d_call: NA
clone_size: NA
v_call: TRBV6-5
j_call: TRBJ2-7

cdr3_nt: TGTGCTACGACTGCCCCGGTTTCGGGTGAAAAACTGTTTTTT
cdr3_aa: CATTAPVSGEKLFF
d_call: NA
clone_size: NA
v_call: TRBV6-1
j_call: TRBJ1-4

cdr3_nt: TGTGCCAGCAGCTTGGATTTATGGTATGAGCAGTTCTTC
cdr3_aa: CASSLDLWYEQFF
d_call: NA
clone_size: once
v_call: TRBV7-2
j_call: TRBJ2-1